Shown below are 26 T cell receptor beta chains from a single sample sequenced in a study of T cell responses to AZD1222 COVID-19 vaccine. Clones were sequenced by immunoSEQ multiplex PCR, and TCRdb holds only the in-frame ones, with some missing. There are about 110,000 clones in the sample; around 85% occur only once, and approximately 5.9% lies in the top ten. The specimen was peripheral blood, collected on day 0 of AZD1222 vaccination. The receptors stem from an adult in good health.

The genes are TRBV7-6 and TRBJ1-4; D not resolved. V dropped 4 bases and J dropped 3 bases, with 12 bases sitting between them. The germline gives CDR1 SGHVS, CDR2 FNYEAQ. This CDR3 region has 15 residues. DNA for the CDR3: TGTGCCAGCAGCTCCTCGTCAGTGCCTAATGAAAAACTGTTTTTT. Its protein is CASSSSSVPNEKLFF.

The chain combines TRBV24-1 with TRBJ1-2; D call uncertain. Trimming took off 5 bases at V and 0 bases at J, with 6 bases between the two ends. Germline V CDR1 and CDR2: KGHDR, SFDVKD. This CDR3 comprises 13 residues. The DNA for the CDR3 is TGTGCCACCAGTGGGGCAACTAACTATGGCTACACCTTC. Translation: CATSGATNYGYTF.

This clone was seen only once. This chain joins TRBV27 and TRBJ2-1; D unresolved. Germline V gene data show CDR1 as MNHEY and CDR2 as SMNVEV (reference sequence). V gave up 0 bases and J gave up 2 bases, with 11 bases separating them. The CDR3 sequence is 16 residues long. The CDR3 DNA is TGTGCCAGCAGTTTATCGCCTACTCCTCCCTACAATGAGCAGTTCTTC. This sequence encodes CASSLSPTPPYNEQFF.

This chain uses TRBV14 with TRBJ1-6; 7 bases are shared with TRBD1. Germline trimming cut 0 bases from V and 7 bases from J; bases unmatched to any gene: 3. Germline CDR1 is SGHDN and CDR2 is FVKESK. The CDR3 length is 15 residues. DNA for the CDR3: TGTGCCAGCAGCCAAGACAAAGGGGGCAATTCACCCCTCCACTTT. Translated, it gives CASSQDKGGNSPLHF.

The chain joins TRBV28 to TRBJ1-2; 7 bases fit TRBD1. This CDR3 is 14 amino acids long. V shed 10 bases and J 8 bases; nucleotides not matched to a gene: 16. Germline-derived CDR1 and CDR2 are MDHEN and SYDVKM. This CDR3 reads CATLPPGQPIGYTF. The DNA for the CDR3 is TGTGCCACCCTCCCCCCGGGACAGCCCATAGGCTACACCTTC.

This chain uses TRBV28 with TRBJ1-6, with TRBD1 identical over 10 bases. The CDR3 is made up of 15 amino acids. From germline, CDR1 is MDHEN and CDR2 SYDVKM. V gave up 6 bases and J gave up 6 bases; unmatched junction bases: 5. This CDR3 is CASSWTGGRNSPLHF. In DNA, the CDR3 is TGTGCCAGCAGCTGGACAGGGGGACGTAATTCACCCCTCCACTTT.

This chain uses TRBV6-5 with TRBJ2-2; D is ambiguous. V was shortened by 5 bases and J by 0 bases, with 10 bases between the two germline ends. This CDR3 is built from 15 residues. Germline-derived CDR1 and CDR2 are MNHEY and SVGAGI. CDR3 sequence: CASSPTFANTGELFF. CDR3 in DNA: TGTGCCAGCAGTCCGACTTTTGCGAACACCGGGGAGCTGTTTTTT.

J is TRBJ1-6 and V is TRBV21-1. TRBV21-1 is a recognized pseudogene. This CDR3 is 19 amino acids long. Here the CDR3 DNA reads TGTGCCAGCAGCAAAGAGGTCGAACGGCAAAGCTCCTATAATTCACCCCTCCACTTT. It encodes CASSKEVERQSSYNSPLHF.

The V and J genes are TRBV5-1 and TRBJ2-3; D may correspond to TRBD1 or TRBD2 (5 bases each). The CDR3 length is 14 residues. Germline V gives CDR1 SGHRS, CDR2 YFSETQ. Trimming removed 4 bases from V and 4 bases from J, with 13 bases in between. In DNA form, the CDR3 reads TGCGCCAGCAGCCCCCTGGGGGAGTCAGATACGCAGTATTTT. It yields the protein CASSPLGESDTQYF.

The chain uses TRBV9 and TRBJ2-3, with TRBD2 as a possible D gene (5 bases). The CDR3 is made up of 15 amino acids. V was clipped by 0 bases and J by 3 bases, with 11 bases between them. The germline CDR1 and CDR2 sequences are SGDLS and YYNGEE. CDR3 DNA: TGTGCCAGCAGCGTAGCTCTAGCTGCTACAGATACGCAGTATTTT. This encodes CASSVALAATDTQYF.

The chain employs TRBV5-8 and TRBJ2-7, with D maybe TRBD1 (6 bases). Trimming cost V 5 bases and J 1 base, with 16 bases left between them. CDR3 size: 15 residues. Per the germline V gene, CDR1 is SGHTS and CDR2 is YDEGEE. The CDR3 coding sequence is TGTGCCAGCAGATCGGACAGACCTAGGTCCTACGAGCAGTACTTC. It is translated as CASRSDRPRSYEQYF.

The chain combines TRBV3-1 (or the pseudogene TRBV3-2) with TRBJ1-5; D may be TRBD1 (5 bases). Trimming left V 4 bases short and J 8 bases short, with 21 bases between. Germline assignment: CDR1 LGHDT and CDR2 YNNKEL (reference sequence). There are 16 residues in the CDR3. The CDR3 loop is CASSRRRGAWVEPQHF. The CDR3 coding sequence is TGTGCCAGCAGCCGCAGACGCGGGGCCTGGGTCGAGCCCCAGCATTTT.

This chain uses TRBV28 with TRBJ1-5; D is undetermined. The ends were cut back, 5 bases at V and 4 bases at J, with 18 bases in the middle. CDR3 length equals 16 residues. Germline lookup yields CDR1 MDHEN and CDR2 SYDVKM. The CDR3 DNA is TGTGCCAGCAGTCCTCACATACTAGAGTCTAATCAGCCCCAGCATTTT. Residues: CASSPHILESNQPQHF.

This sequence joins TRBV7-9 and TRBJ2-7; D is perhaps TRBD1 (6 bases). Between the trimmed V and J ends, which lost 7 bases and 7 bases, there was a span of 17 bases. The germline CDR1 and CDR2 sequences are SEHNR and FQNEAQ (reference sequence). CDR3 length equals 13 residues. The CDR3, as DNA: TGTGCCAGCACCAAAACAGGGATCGGGGAGCAGTACTTC. Amino acids: CASTKTGIGEQYF.

The rearrangement joins TRBV28 to TRBJ1-2, with unresolved D. Germline CDR1 is MDHEN and CDR2 is SYDVKM. This CDR3 has 14 residues. Trimming stripped 8 bases from V and 3 bases from J, with 16 bases between. As DNA, the CDR3 is TGTGCCAGCGCTGTGCATTTGAAGCACTATGGCTACACCTTC. This encodes CASAVHLKHYGYTF.

This chain links TRBV19 with TRBJ2-7; 8 nucleotides line up with TRBD1. V gave up 4 bases and J gave up 3 bases; unmatched junction bases: 8. The germline gives CDR1 LNHDA, CDR2 SQIVND (reference sequence). The length of the CDR3 is 15 residues. The CDR3 spells CASSTGQGGGYEQYF. CDR3 DNA sequence: TGTGCCAGTAGTACAGGACAGGGCGGCGGCTACGAGCAGTACTTC.

This clone was observed once. This rearrangement joins TRBV7-9 to TRBJ2-7, with 7 nucleotides matching TRBD1. The length of the CDR3 is 15 residues. The ends lost 4 bases at V and 6 bases at J; junction bases unmatched: 12. Looked up from germline, CDR1 is SEHNR and CDR2 is FQNEAQ (reference sequence). CDR3 in DNA: TGTGCCAGCAGCTGGGCCTCACAGGGGCCTCGCGAGCAGTACTTC. Its translation: CASSWASQGPREQYF.

The V call is TRBV7-9, the J call TRBJ1-1; 10 nucleotides line up with TRBD1. Germline V CDR1 and CDR2: SEHNR, FQNEAQ (reference sequence). V dropped 5 bases and J dropped 6; count of bases not matched to a gene: 6. The CDR3 runs 14 residues. CDR3 amino acids: CASSPRQGAPEAFF. Here the CDR3 DNA reads TGTGCCAGCAGCCCTCGACAGGGGGCCCCTGAAGCTTTCTTT.

The V call is TRBV11-3, the J call TRBJ2-7; no clear D gene. The CDR3 loop spans 14 amino acids. CDR1 SGHNT and CDR2 YENEEA come from the germline V gene. V dropped 8 bases and J dropped 0 bases, with 14 bases sitting between them. The DNA of the CDR3 is TGTGCCAGCTCCCGGACCTTCGGCTCCTACGAGCAGTACTTC. It codes for CASSRTFGSYEQYF.

The chain is built from TRBV6-2 or TRBV6-3 and TRBJ2-7; possible D gene TRBD1, 5 bases. The V end lost 0 bases, the J end lost 5 bases, and 11 bases lay between the germline ends. CDR1 and CDR2 (germline): MNHEY, SVGEGT. The CDR3 loop spans 14 amino acids. The DNA for the CDR3 is TGTGCCAGCAGTTACTCGACAGTCGGCAACGAGCAGTACTTC. This gives the protein CASSYSTVGNEQYF.

The rearrangement joins TRBV6-1 to TRBJ1-3; no clear D gene. The CDR3 is 13 residues long. Trimming shortened V by 2 bases and J by 0 bases, and 2 bases separated the two germline ends. CDR1 and CDR2 (germline): MNHNS, SASEGT. This chain's CDR3 is CASSENSGNTIYF. The CDR3 coding sequence is TGTGCCAGCAGTGAAAACTCTGGAAACACCATATATTTT.

The gene calls are TRBV7-2 and TRBJ1-5, with 11 bases that match TRBD1. Germline trimming cut 5 bases from V and 7 bases from J; bases unmatched to any gene: 10. CDR3 length: 16 residues. Germline CDR1 SGHTA, CDR2 FQGNSA. The chain's CDR3 is CASSIYGTGGLQPQHF. The CDR3 coding sequence is TGTGCCAGCAGCATTTACGGGACAGGGGGGCTACAGCCCCAGCATTTT.

The chain couples TRBV5-1 to TRBJ1-2; D uncertain. CDR1 is SGHRS and CDR2 is YFSETQ in the germline V gene. V was cut by 4 bases and J by 0 bases, with 19 bases left in between. This CDR3 is built from 17 residues. The CDR3 loop reads CASSPSPAFSTNYGYTF. CDR3 coding DNA: TGCGCCAGCAGCCCCAGCCCGGCGTTTAGTACTAACTATGGCTACACCTTC.

The chain uses TRBV5-6 and TRBJ1-4, with 10 bases lining up with TRBD1. With V trimmed by 1 base and J by 8 bases, 5 bases remained unmatched. The CDR3 is made up of 15 amino acids. Germline V CDR1 and CDR2: SGHDT, YYEEEE. The CDR3 is CASSLRDRGGEKLFF. DNA of the CDR3: TGTGCCAGCAGCTTGAGGGACAGGGGTGGAGAAAAACTGTTTTTT. Full variable domain (rest looked up from reference TRBV5-6 and TRBJ1-4): DAGVTQSPTHLIKTRGQQVTLRCSPKSGHDTVSWYQQALGQGPQFIFQYYEEEERQRGNFPDRFSGHQFPNYSSELNVNALLLGDSALYLCASSLRDRGGEKLFFGSGTQLSVL.

This clone was seen more than once but under ten times. The chain uses TRBV28 and TRBJ2-7, with D unresolved. CDR3 length equals 11 residues. V shed 5 bases and J shed 2 bases, with 4 bases lying between them. CDR1 MDHEN and CDR2 SYDVKM come from the germline V gene. The CDR3: CASSHTYEQYF. The CDR3 nucleotides read TGTGCCAGCAGTCATACCTACGAGCAGTACTTC.

The chain links TRBV19 to TRBJ1-2; TRBD1 might be the D (6 bases). Per germline, CDR1 LNHDA and CDR2 SQIVND (reference sequence). Between the trimmed V and J ends, which lost 6 bases and 4 bases, there was a span of 15 bases. The CDR3 runs to 14 residues. The DNA of the CDR3 is TGTGCCAGTAGCCCTAGCGGGGGCGGCTATGGCTACACCTTC. Protein product: CASSPSGGGYGYTF.